This TCR beta chain was sequenced for a study of shared clonotypes between healthy human individuals. As for this clone: Its specificity is unknown. Distinct nucleotide sequences in the sample also encode this CDR3.

Here immunoSEQ multiplex PCR was the method, and the copy in TCRdb shows in-frame clones only, minus some. The sample lists millions of clones; over 85% were seen once. There are 14 residues in the CDR3. The ends were cut back, 2 bases at V and 2 bases at J, with 9 bases in the middle. CDR1 and CDR2 (germline): MNHEY, SVGAGI. General study results and limits: Generation probability values for non-shared clonotypes were lower than those for clonotypes shared by all four donors. Tissues were not sampled, only blood, and their repertoires likely differ.

Sequenced material: naive CD4+ T cells sorted from blood. Subset indicated: CD45RA+ positively selected. The sequence was obtained from a man aged 18 to 30 in good health. The rearrangement joins TRBV6-5 to TRBJ1-2; D is ambiguous. CDR3 amino acids: CASSYRAANYGYTF. In nucleotides, the CDR3 is TGTGCCAGCAGTTACAGGGCAGCAAACTATGGCTACACCTTC.